A single sample gave rise to the 19 T cell receptor beta chains below, sequenced in a study of T cell responses to AZD1222 COVID-19 vaccine. The repertoire was sequenced with immunoSEQ multiplex PCR; TCRdb's copy has only in-frame clones and lacks some. The sample comprises about 140,000 clones, 80% to 95% of which are singletons, and more than 4.5% rests with the top ten. Sequenced material: peripheral blood, taken on day 0 of AZD1222 vaccination. These receptor sequences come from an adult in good health.

V and J are TRBV10-2 and TRBJ2-7, with a weak D call TRBD2 (5 bases). The germline V gene encodes CDR1 WSHSY and CDR2 SAAADI. This CDR3 region has 13 residues. V lost 2 bases and J 3 bases, leaving 8 bases between the germline ends. This CDR3 is CASSEQTSYEQYF. In DNA form, the CDR3 reads TGCGCCAGCAGTGAGCAAACTAGCTACGAGCAGTACTTC.

The V call is TRBV2, the J call TRBJ2-7; a possible D gene is TRBD2 (5 bases). Trimming pared 4 bases from V and 3 bases from J, leaving 7 bases between. This CDR3 has 12 residues. Germline V CDR1 and CDR2: SNHLY, FYNNEI. CDR3 coding DNA: TGTGCCAGCAGTGCCGCGGGCTACGAGCAGTACTTC. It translates to CASSAAGYEQYF.

CDR3 loop: CSVETGWNTEAFF. Here the CDR3 DNA reads TGCAGCGTTGAAACAGGGTGGAACACTGAAGCTTTCTTT. V and J are TRBV29-1 and TRBJ1-1, with a tentative D call TRBD1 (6 bases). The V and J ends lost 2 bases and 1 base respectively, with 8 bases between them. Germline assignment: CDR1 SQVTM and CDR2 ANQGSEA. The CDR3 loop spans 13 amino acids.

The V and J genes are TRBV6-4 and TRBJ1-6; D gene ambiguous. V was cut by 2 bases and J by 6 bases, with 8 bases left in between. This CDR3 comprises 14 residues. Germline CDR1 is MRHNA and CDR2 is SNTAGT. The CDR3 is CASSDASFNSPLHF. The DNA for the CDR3 is TGTGCCAGCAGTGACGCCAGTTTTAATTCACCCCTCCACTTT.

CDR3 DNA: TGTGCCAGCAGCGCCACCCCAGGATACACTGAAGCTTTCTTT. Its protein is CASSATPGYTEAFF. The chain links TRBV11-2 to TRBJ1-1; unclear D gene. The V gene's germline CDR1 is SGHAT and CDR2 FQNNGV. The CDR3 totals 14 residues. The V end was cut by 5 bases, the J end by 3 bases, with 13 bases between.

This clone was counted between two and nine times. J is TRBJ1-4 and V is TRBV27, with 8 nucleotides matching TRBD1. Germline V lookup: CDR1 MNHEY, CDR2 SMNVEV (reference sequence). There are 15 residues in the CDR3. With 0 bases clipped from V and 5 bases from J, the junction kept 2 bases outside the gene matches. The CDR3 DNA follows: TGTGCCAGCAGTTTATCGCAGGGGGCAAATGAAAAACTGTTTTTT. It codes for CASSLSQGANEKLFF.

V and J are TRBV3-1 (or the pseudogene TRBV3-2) and TRBJ1-2, with D perhaps matching TRBD1 (6 bases). Germline-derived CDR1 and CDR2 are LGHDT and YNNKEL (reference sequence). Trimming pared 3 bases from V and 4 bases from J, leaving 21 bases between. CDR3 size: 17 residues. CDR3 coding DNA: TGTGCCAGCAGCCAGGGAACCCCCCAGGGGCTTCCCTATGGCTACACCTTC. It is translated as CASSQGTPQGLPYGYTF.

The chain links TRBV7-9 to TRBJ2-2, with D perhaps matching TRBD1 (5 bases). Per germline, CDR1 SEHNR and CDR2 FQNEAQ (reference sequence). The CDR3 is 15 amino acids. Trimming pared 1 base from V and 6 bases from J, leaving 12 bases between. The CDR3 protein is CASSLVPAGPGELFF. As DNA, the CDR3 is TGTGCCAGCAGCTTAGTCCCCGCAGGGCCCGGGGAGCTGTTTTTT.

The V call is TRBV29-1, the J call TRBJ2-7; weak D call: TRBD2 (6 bases). The length of the CDR3 is 16 residues. Looked up from germline, CDR1 is SQVTM and CDR2 is ANQGSEA. The V gene lost 5 bases and the J gene lost 4 bases, with 24 bases spanning the gap. In DNA, the CDR3 is TGCAGCGTTTTACCGCGAGGGAGGACTTTCACTTACGAGCAGTACTTC. Protein: CSVLPRGRTFTYEQYF.

The chain uses TRBV2 and TRBJ2-7; 7 positions match TRBD1. Trimming at V came to 4 bases and at J to 3 bases, leaving 0 bases not matched to a gene. Germline V gene sequence: CDR1 SNHLY, CDR2 FYNNEI. This CDR3 comprises 12 residues. Written as DNA, the CDR3 is TGTGCCAGCAGTGGGGACAGCTACGAGCAGTACTTC. Amino acids: CASSGDSYEQYF.

The CDR3 DNA follows: TGTGCCAGCAGTCAAGTGGGCGGGTTAGGCTACAATGAGCAGTTCTTC. Its protein product is CASSQVGGLGYNEQFF. The gene calls are TRBV6-1 and TRBJ2-1, with D possibly TRBD2 on 5 matching bases. This CDR3 spans 16 amino acids. V was clipped by 5 bases and J by 3 bases, with 17 bases between them. Germline-derived CDR1 and CDR2 are MNHNS and SASEGT.

The V call is TRBV7-9, the J call TRBJ1-4; 9 bases map to TRBD1. Germline V CDR1 and CDR2: SEHNR, FQNEAQ (reference sequence). V dropped 6 bases and J dropped 3; count of bases not matched to a gene: 8. The CDR3 has 16 residues. The DNA of the CDR3 is TGTGCCAGCAGTCGGACAGGGGCGTCTGCTAATGAAAAACTGTTTTTT. Translated, it gives CASSRTGASANEKLFF.

The gene calls are TRBV5-1 and TRBJ2-7, with 9 positions matching TRBD1. In germline, CDR1 is SGHRS, CDR2 YFSETQ. The junction had 6 bases not matched to a gene; V was cut back by 0 bases and J by 5 bases. The CDR3 length is 15 residues. The CDR3 coding sequence is TGCGCCAGCAGCTTGGATTCCGGGACAGGGAACGAGCAGTACTTC. It specifies CASSLDSGTGNEQYF.

The V call is TRBV28, the J call TRBJ2-7, with 9 nucleotides matching TRBD1. J lost 5 bases, V lost 7 bases, and 9 bases had no gene match. Germline-derived CDR1 and CDR2 are MDHEN and SYDVKM. This CDR3 comprises 14 residues. The CDR3, as DNA: TGTGCCAGCACGTCGGGACAGGGTCTCCACGAGCAGTACTTC. The encoded protein is CASTSGQGLHEQYF.

The V call is TRBV6-5, the J call TRBJ2-7; the D call may be TRBD1 or TRBD2 (5 bases each). Germline V gene lookup returns CDR1 MNHEY and CDR2 SVGAGI. The ends were cut back, 0 bases at V and 9 bases at J, with 18 bases in the middle. CDR3 length: 15 amino acids. The CDR3 nucleotides are TGTGCCAGCAGTTACTCATGGGACGGCTCTTCGGGGCAGTACTTC. This encodes CASSYSWDGSSGQYF.

This clone showed up just once. The CDR3 sequence is CASSYPGQGGNNEQFF. CDR3 nucleotide sequence: TGTGCCAGCAGTTACCCGGGACAGGGTGGGAACAATGAGCAGTTCTTC. The chain combines TRBV6-5 with TRBJ2-1; 9 nucleotides line up with TRBD1. The CDR3 extends over 16 amino acids. Germline values: CDR1 MNHEY, CDR2 SVGAGI. V shed 2 bases and J 5 bases; nucleotides not matched to a gene: 7.

The chain has TRBV7-9 and TRBJ1-5; D is undetermined. Germline CDR1 is SEHNR and CDR2 is FQNEAQ (reference sequence). The CDR3 runs 14 residues. Between the trimmed V and J ends, which lost 1 base and 10 bases, there was a span of 14 bases. CDR3 sequence reads: CASSLGQPQSPQHF. In DNA, the CDR3 is TGTGCCAGCAGCTTAGGGCAGCCTCAAAGTCCCCAGCATTTT.

This chain links TRBV7-6 with TRBJ2-5; D gene unclear. This CDR3 is built from 15 residues. CDR1 is SGHVS, CDR2 FNYEAQ, per germline. With 0 bases removed from V and 4 bases from J, the gap between germline ends came to 12 bases. The chain's CDR3 is CASSLATHRAETQYF. CDR3 coding DNA: TGTGCCAGCAGCTTAGCGACCCACCGGGCAGAGACCCAGTACTTC.

This chain links TRBV2 with TRBJ1-2, with a tentative D call TRBD1 (5 bases). The germline V and J ends were trimmed by 2 bases and 5 bases, with 12 bases remaining between them. This CDR3 is 14 amino acids long. The V gene's germline CDR1 is SNHLY and CDR2 FYNNEI. In nucleotides, the CDR3 is TGTGCCAGCAGTGAATATAGAGACAGATATGGCTACACCTTC. Translating it yields CASSEYRDRYGYTF.